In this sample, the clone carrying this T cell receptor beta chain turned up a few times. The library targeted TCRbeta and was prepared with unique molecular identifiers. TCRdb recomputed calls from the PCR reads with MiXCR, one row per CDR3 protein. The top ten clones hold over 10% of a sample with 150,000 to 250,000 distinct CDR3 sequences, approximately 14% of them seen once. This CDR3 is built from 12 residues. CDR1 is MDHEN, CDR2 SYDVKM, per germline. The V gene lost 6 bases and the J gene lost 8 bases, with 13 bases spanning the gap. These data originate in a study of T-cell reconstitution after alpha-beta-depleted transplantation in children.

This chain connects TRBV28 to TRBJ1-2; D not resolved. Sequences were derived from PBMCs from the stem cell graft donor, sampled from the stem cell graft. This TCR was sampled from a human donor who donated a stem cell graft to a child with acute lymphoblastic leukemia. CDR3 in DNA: TGTGCCAGCAGACGCCCGCCTGGGGGCTACACCTTC. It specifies CASRRPPGGYTF.